Each of the 26 T cell receptor beta chains below was sequenced from the same sample in a study of blood T cells in healthy people across ages (dated by TCRdb to 2013 to 2016). Library creation used 5' RACE. The instrument was an Illumina HiSeq 2500. A second roughly 6 to 12 cycle PCR used a sample-barcoded 5' primer and a J-beta primer mix. TCRdb reanalyzed the raw reads on its own, using fastp at Q25 for trimming and MiXCR for clone calling, and kept in-frame beta chains. Identical CDR3 proteins give one entry, which carries the most common genes and DNA. Present in this sample are 1.5 million to 2 million distinct CDR3 sequences, about 50% of which were seen just once. Over 2% of the sample is taken by the ten largest. The source material was blood. These receptors were obtained from a woman aged 40 to 49 in good health.

Only a few counts were recorded for this clonotype. This chain connects TRBV18 to TRBJ2-7; TRBD1 aligns across 9 bases. Germline V gene sequence: CDR1 KGHSH, CDR2 LQKENI. This CDR3 is 14 amino acids long. Trimming at V came to 2 bases and at J to 9 bases, leaving 8 bases not matched to a gene. The CDR3 loop reads CASSPKGQGSGQYF. In DNA, the CDR3 is TGTGCCAGCTCACCAAAGGGACAGGGTAGCGGGCAGTACTTC.

CDR3 in DNA: TGTGCCAGCAGTTTACGAGGGGCTGTGTACAATGAGCAGTTCTTC. Residues: CASSLRGAVYNEQFF. V gene TRBV27 combines with J gene TRBJ2-1; either TRBD1 or TRBD2 may fit D (5 bases each). The CDR3 is 15 amino acids. Trimming removed 2 bases from V and 4 bases from J, with 12 bases in between. From germline, CDR1 is MNHEY and CDR2 SMNVEV (reference sequence).

V gene TRBV12-3 or TRBV12-4 combines with J gene TRBJ1-6; 12 nucleotides line up with TRBD1. This CDR3 is 17 amino acids long. Trimming cost V 3 bases and J 3 bases; bases outside gene matches: 3. The CDR3 protein is CASSFGDRGLYNSPLHF. CDR3 in DNA: TGTGCCAGCAGTTTTGGGGACAGGGGGCTCTATAATTCACCCCTCCACTTT.

The V call is TRBV5-1, the J call TRBJ2-1, with 9 bases aligning to TRBD1. The CDR3 length is 17 residues. The germline V gene has CDR1 SGHRS and CDR2 YFSETQ. Trimming removed 2 bases from V and 4 bases from J; junction bases left unmatched: 10. The CDR3 DNA reads as TGCGCCAGCAGCTTTTCCCGCCGGGACAGGGATTACAATGAGCAGTTCTTC. This sequence encodes CASSFSRRDRDYNEQFF.

This clonotype occurred a few times. The chain links TRBV6-5 to TRBJ2-4; D ambiguous. Looked up from germline, CDR1 is MNHEY and CDR2 is SVGAGI. The ends were cut back, 7 bases at V and 6 bases at J, with 7 bases in the middle. The CDR3 contains 11 residues. This CDR3 reads CASMNGNIQYF. Here the CDR3 DNA reads TGTGCCAGCATGAATGGAAACATTCAGTACTTC.

The chain employs TRBV24-1 and TRBJ2-4; D is perhaps TRBD1 (5 bases). Matching the DNA end better, TRBJ2-5 makes the J call doubtful. CDR1 is KGHDR, CDR2 SFDVKD, per germline. The CDR3 length is 15 residues. The CDR3 reads CATSENRLAQETQYF. CDR3 nucleotide sequence: TGTGCCACCAGTGAGAACAGGTTGGCTCAAGAGACCCAGTACTTC.

The chain employs TRBV4-2 and TRBJ2-3; 8 nucleotides match TRBD2. The CDR3 contains 16 residues. Germline V gene lookup returns CDR1 LGHNA and CDR2 YNFKEQ. The V gene end was trimmed by 0 bases and the J gene end by 1 base; junction bases not matched to a gene: 3. CDR3 sequence reads: CASSQELADRTDTQYF. The CDR3 DNA follows: TGTGCCAGCAGCCAAGAACTAGCGGACCGCACAGATACGCAGTATTTT.

This clonotype was seen only once. The V gene is TRBV7-9, the J gene TRBJ1-6; D is unresolved. V was shortened by 1 base and J by 5 bases, with 9 bases between the two germline ends. The CDR3 contains 15 residues. From germline, CDR1 is SEHNR and CDR2 FQNEAQ (reference sequence). The CDR3 DNA sequence: TGTGCCAGCAGCTTAGAATCCAGCCATAATTCACCCCTCCACTTT. Translation: CASSLESSHNSPLHF.

This clonotype appeared a few times. This chain links TRBV3-1 with TRBJ2-1, with 8 bases identical to TRBD2. This CDR3 has 19 residues. Germline V gives CDR1 LGHDT, CDR2 YNNKEL (reference sequence). With V trimmed by 0 bases and J by 0 bases, 10 bases remained unmatched. Here the CDR3 DNA reads TGTGCCAGCAGCCAAGACCGGGGGGGCCACCTTAACTCCTACAATGAGCAGTTCTTC. It encodes CASSQDRGGHLNSYNEQFF.

This clonotype has only a few counts. The CDR3 DNA sequence: TGCGCCAGCAGCTTGGCGGTCAGCGGGGGAACAGATACGCAGTATTTT. This codes for CASSLAVSGGTDTQYF. The chain has TRBV5-1 and TRBJ2-3, with 8 bases fitting TRBD2. V shed 0 bases, J shed 3 bases, and the junction held 6 bases outside the gene matches. This CDR3 has 16 residues. In germline, CDR1 is SGHRS, CDR2 YFSETQ.

In the case of this clonotype: Mismatch with germline at one junction end may stem from a read error. The chain employs TRBV6-1 and TRBJ2-7; weak D call: TRBD2 (5 bases). The CDR3 length is 12 residues. Germline CDR1 and CDR2: MNHNS and SASEGT. The CDR3 coding sequence is TGTGCCAGCAGTGAAATGGGAGACGAGCAGCACTTC. This encodes CASSEMGDEQHF.

This clonotype has just a few counts. This sequence joins TRBV2 and TRBJ1-2; 7 bases agree with TRBD1. The CDR3 covers 12 residues. The trim removed 7 bases at V and 4 bases at J, leaving 3 bases unmatched. Germline V gene lookup returns CDR1 SNHLY and CDR2 FYNNEI. This CDR3 reads CASMGTAYGYTF. The DNA for the CDR3 is TGTGCCAGCATGGGGACAGCCTATGGCTACACCTTC.

The rearrangement joins TRBV2 to TRBJ2-1, with no clear D. V lost 7 bases and J lost 13, with 11 bases in between. CDR3 length: 10 residues. Germline V gene lookup returns CDR1 SNHLY and CDR2 FYNNEI. DNA for the CDR3: TGTGCCAGCACCAAGGAGACCCAGTTCTTC. Encoded protein: CASTKETQFF.

J is TRBJ2-7 and V is TRBV28; the D gene is possibly TRBD2 (6 bases). Germline V gene sequence: CDR1 MDHEN, CDR2 SYDVKM. This CDR3 spans 15 amino acids. With 3 bases removed from V and 6 bases from J, the gap between germline ends came to 18 bases. The CDR3 loop is CASSFRTPRGGEQYF. As DNA, the CDR3 is TGTGCCAGCAGTTTCAGGACCCCGAGGGGAGGCGAGCAGTACTTC.

To note about this clonotype: An end of the junction differs from the germline gene, which may be a read error. This chain links TRBV7-2 with TRBJ2-3; 8 nucleotides match TRBD2. The CDR3 has 17 amino acids. CDR1 is SGHTA, CDR2 FQGNSA, per germline. The CDR3 coding sequence is TGTGCCAGCAGCCCCCTCTCGGGGGGGCTTTCGGGAGATACGCTGTATTTT. It specifies CASSPLSGGLSGDTLYF.

The CDR3 reads CASTLSVAASTEAFF. DNA of the CDR3: TGTGCCAGCACCCTTTCGGTGGCCGCGAGCACTGAAGCTTTCTTT. This sequence joins TRBV7-9 and TRBJ1-1; D is undetermined. The CDR3 contains 15 residues. Germline CDR1 and CDR2: SEHNR and FQNEAQ (reference sequence). V lost 7 bases and J lost 4, with 19 bases in between.

The chain combines TRBV5-1 with TRBJ2-1; TRBD1 agrees at 8 bases. CDR1 is SGHRS, CDR2 YFSETQ, per germline. CDR3 length: 15 amino acids. Losses at the gene ends were 4 bases for V and 8 bases for J; bases not matched to a gene: 11. The CDR3 protein is CASSPLTGVVDEQFF. The CDR3 DNA is TGCGCCAGCAGCCCCTTGACAGGGGTAGTGGATGAGCAGTTCTTC.

This clonotype came up a few times. This chain links TRBV4-2 with TRBJ2-5; weak D call: TRBD2 (6 bases). V was shortened by 4 bases and J by 5 bases, with 17 bases between the two germline ends. There are 15 residues in the CDR3. Germline loops: CDR1 LGHNA, CDR2 YNFKEQ. For the CDR3, the DNA is TGTGCCAGCAGCCGCAGGGACTCCTCAGGGGAGACCCAGTACTTC. Translation: CASSRRDSSGETQYF.

The CDR3 loop reads CASSFQGVGETQYF. DNA of the CDR3: TGTGCCAGCAGCTTCCAGGGGGTAGGGGAGACCCAGTACTTC. The chain combines TRBV5-6 with TRBJ2-5; 7 bases fit TRBD1. The CDR3 length is 14 residues. Trimming removed 2 bases from V and 5 bases from J; junction bases left unmatched: 6. Germline lookup yields CDR1 SGHDT and CDR2 YYEEEE.

Remarks on this clonotype: One end of the junction varies from germline; a read error may be responsible. The J gene is TRBJ2-1, the V gene TRBV7-2; 10 bases are a match to TRBD2. Germline-derived CDR1 and CDR2 are SGHTA and FQGNSA. This CDR3 contains 16 residues. The CDR3 DNA is TGTGCCAGCAACTTAGGTAGAAGCGGGGGGGCGACTGAGCAGTTCTTC. As protein: CASNLGRSGGATEQFF.

The gene calls are TRBV20-1 and TRBJ1-2; no firm D call. From germline, CDR1 is DFQATT and CDR2 SNEGSKA (reference sequence). Between the trimmed V and J ends, which lost 6 bases and 3 bases, there was a span of 14 bases. This CDR3 is built from 13 residues. Here the CDR3 reads CSARTRRDYGYTF. For the CDR3, the DNA is TGCAGTGCCCGGACCAGACGGGACTATGGCTACACCTTC.

This chain links TRBV11-2 with TRBJ2-1; D is uncertain. V was clipped by 1 base and J by 3 bases, with 10 bases between them. CDR3 length: 15 amino acids. CDR1 SGHAT and CDR2 FQNNGV come from the germline V gene. The CDR3 spells CASSLAGMNYNEQFF. In DNA, the CDR3 is TGTGCCAGCAGCTTAGCCGGAATGAACTACAATGAGCAGTTCTTC.

This clonotype occurred a few times. The rearrangement links TRBV5-1 to TRBJ2-7; 10 bases agree with TRBD1. This CDR3 spans 15 amino acids. The ends lost 0 bases at V and 3 bases at J; junction bases unmatched: 3. Germline V lookup: CDR1 SGHRS, CDR2 YFSETQ. The CDR3 coding sequence is TGCGCCAGCAGCTTGGAGGGACAGGGGCACTACGAGCAGTACTTC. Protein: CASSLEGQGHYEQYF.

This clonotype came up a few times. The V call is TRBV20-1, the J call TRBJ2-1, with D possibly being TRBD2 (5 bases). CDR1 is DFQATT and CDR2 is SNEGSKA in the germline V gene (reference sequence). The V end lost 4 bases, the J end lost 4 bases, and 8 bases lay between the germline ends. The CDR3 spans 12 residues. The CDR3 reads CSATEEYNEQFF. CDR3 sequence (DNA): TGCAGTGCTACGGAGGAGTACAATGAGCAGTTCTTC.

The chain couples TRBV10-3 to TRBJ2-1; 12 bases match TRBD1. Germline V gives CDR1 ENHRY, CDR2 SYGVKD. The CDR3 is made up of 16 amino acids. The trim removed 2 bases at V and 10 bases at J, leaving 9 bases unmatched. The CDR3 DNA sequence: TGTGCCATCAGTGAGCCGGGACAGGGGGCGCTGGGGGAGCAGTTCTTC. This codes for CAISEPGQGALGEQFF.

The V gene is TRBV15, the J gene TRBJ2-2; D tentatively fits TRBD1 or TRBD2 (5 bases each). The CDR3 consists of 13 residues. Looked up from germline, CDR1 is LNHNV and CDR2 is YYDKDF (reference sequence). V was pared by 8 bases and J by 4 bases, with 11 bases between. CDR3 in amino acids: CATQLGATGELFF. DNA of the CDR3: TGTGCCACCCAACTCGGGGCCACCGGGGAGCTGTTTTTT.